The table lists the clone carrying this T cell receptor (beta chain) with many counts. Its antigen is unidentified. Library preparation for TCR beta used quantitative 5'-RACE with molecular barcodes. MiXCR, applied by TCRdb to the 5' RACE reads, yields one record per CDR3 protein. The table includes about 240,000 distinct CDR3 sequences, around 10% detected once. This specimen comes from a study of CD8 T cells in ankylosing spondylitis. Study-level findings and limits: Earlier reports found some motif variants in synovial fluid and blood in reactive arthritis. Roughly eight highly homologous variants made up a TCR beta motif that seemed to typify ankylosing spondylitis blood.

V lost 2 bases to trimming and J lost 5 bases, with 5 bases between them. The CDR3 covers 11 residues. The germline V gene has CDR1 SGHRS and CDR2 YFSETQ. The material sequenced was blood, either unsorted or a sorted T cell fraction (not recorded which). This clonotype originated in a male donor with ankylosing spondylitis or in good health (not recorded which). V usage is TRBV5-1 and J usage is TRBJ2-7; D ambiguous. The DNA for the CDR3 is TGCGCCAGCAGCTTCAAGGACGAGCAGTACTTC. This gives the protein CASSFKDEQYF.